The 18 T cell receptor beta chains reported below all come from one sample, sequenced in a study of T cells in Graves' hyperthyroidism and ophthalmopathy (dated by TCRdb to about 2019). The protocol used for the library was multiplex PCR. The listed sequencing device is Illumina HiSeq 2000. TCR beta CDR3 regions were amplified from RNA transcripts. The first round of RT-PCR for the TCR CDR3 was performed with the HTBI primer set and the Qiagen OneStep RT-PCR kit. TCRdb reanalyzed the raw reads on its own, using fastp at Q25 for trimming and MiXCR for clone calling, and kept in-frame beta chains. Entries that share a CDR3 protein sequence are merged under the most common genes and DNA. The sample records about 740,000 distinct CDR3 sequences, 13% to 15% of which are singletons. The ten largest clones capture roughly a tenth of the sample. The sample consisted of blood. These receptors were collected from a woman younger than 30 with Graves' hyperthyroidism.

This sequence joins TRBV11-2 and TRBJ2-1; TRBD2 matches at 12 bases. Trimming took 3 bases from V and 9 from J; bases not matched to a gene: 6. The CDR3 extends over 15 amino acids. Germline CDR1 SGHAT, CDR2 FQNNGV. CDR3 bases: TGTGCCAGCAGCTTTCTAGCGGGAGGGCCCGGTGAGCAGTTCTTC. Residues: CASSFLAGGPGEQFF.

This rearrangement joins TRBV7-9 to TRBJ2-2; D remains unclear. Germline V lookup: CDR1 SEHNR, CDR2 FQNEAQ (reference sequence). The CDR3 has 13 amino acids. V lost 5 bases and J lost 2, with 6 bases in between. The CDR3: CASSKRNTGELFF. The CDR3 region has the DNA TGTGCCAGCAGCAAGCGAAACACCGGGGAGCTGTTTTTT.

This rearrangement joins TRBV6-1 to TRBJ2-2; 8 bases are shared with TRBD2. The CDR3 extends over 18 amino acids. J lost 2 bases, V lost 7 bases, and 15 bases had no gene match. Germline V gene data show CDR1 as MNHNS and CDR2 as SASEGT. CDR3 sequence: CASILGYGGRTNTGELFF. The CDR3 bases are TGTGCCAGCATCTTAGGTTACGGCGGGAGGACTAACACCGGGGAGCTGTTTTTT.

At least ten counts were recorded for this clonotype. The V and J genes are TRBV20-1 and TRBJ2-2; D perhaps matches TRBD2 (6 bases). The CDR3 loop spans 14 amino acids. From germline, CDR1 is DFQATT and CDR2 SNEGSKA (reference sequence). V was pared by 2 bases and J by 2 bases, with 9 bases between. The CDR3 DNA reads TGCAGTGCTAGACCCGCGGGAAACACCGGGGAGCTGTTTTTT. Translated: CSARPAGNTGELFF.

The rearrangement uses TRBV14 and TRBJ2-2; no firm D call. With 3 bases removed from V and 3 bases from J, the gap between germline ends came to 5 bases. Germline CDR1 and CDR2: SGHDN and FVKESK. The CDR3 length is 13 residues. The CDR3 DNA is TGTGCCAGCAGCCATTGGGACACCGGGGAGCTGTTTTTT. Translation gives CASSHWDTGELFF.

This clonotype was detected many times. V usage is TRBV7-8 and J usage is TRBJ2-7; possibly TRBD1 or TRBD2 for D (5 bases each). This CDR3 contains 18 residues. Looked up from germline, CDR1 is SGHVS and CDR2 is FQNEAQ. With 0 bases removed from V and 4 bases from J, the gap between germline ends came to 22 bases. The CDR3 is CASSLALSGNSARYEQYF. CDR3 bases: TGTGCCAGCAGCTTAGCGCTATCAGGGAATAGCGCTCGGTACGAGCAGTACTTC.

This clonotype has more than one count but fewer than ten. The genes are TRBV24-1 and TRBJ1-5; D gene ambiguous. Germline values: CDR1 KGHDR, CDR2 SFDVKD. The CDR3 consists of 16 residues. Trimming pared 3 bases from V and 5 bases from J, leaving 16 bases between. CDR3 in amino acids: CATSDPASGFDQPQHF. Here the CDR3 DNA reads TGTGCCACCAGTGATCCCGCTTCGGGGTTTGATCAGCCCCAGCATTTT.

This chain links TRBV14 with TRBJ1-5, with D perhaps TRBD1 (5 bases). In germline, CDR1 is SGHDN, CDR2 FVKESK. Trimming left V 5 bases short and J 1 base short, with 12 bases between. This CDR3 has 15 amino acids. The CDR3 region has the DNA TGTGCCAGCAGCTATATCCGGGACAGCAATCAGCCCCAGCATTTT. It encodes CASSYIRDSNQPQHF.

As to this clonotype: This clone may be a read error of a much larger clone one base away. The J gene is TRBJ2-7, the V gene TRBV6-5; 7 bases align to TRBD2. The CDR3 has 15 amino acids. Germline V lookup: CDR1 MNHEY, CDR2 SVGAGI. The CDR3 loop reads CASSYSSSGTYERYF. CDR3 DNA: TGTGCCAGCAGTTACTCGTCCAGCGGGACCTACGAGCGGTACTTC.

This clonotype was seen at least ten times. The chain uses TRBV3-1 and TRBJ1-3, with D tentatively TRBD1 (5 bases). The V gene lost 4 bases and the J gene lost 0 bases, with 16 bases spanning the gap. Germline CDR1 LGHDT, CDR2 YNNKEL (reference sequence). This CDR3 contains 17 residues. CDR3 amino acids: CASSRGQLRASGNTIYF. CDR3 nucleotide sequence: TGTGCCAGCAGCCGGGGCCAACTCCGTGCCTCTGGAAACACCATATATTTT.

This clonotype came up once. The junction does not match germline at one end; this may be a read error. The chain is built from TRBV6-1 and TRBJ2-1, with a weak D call TRBD1 (5 bases). The CDR3 consists of 15 residues. Germline assignment: CDR1 MNHNS and CDR2 SASEGT. The CDR3 loop reads CASRTAGWREDEQLF. The CDR3 region has the DNA TGTGCCAGCAGAACGGCAGGGTGGCGTGAAGATGAGCAGCTCTTC.

This clonotype was observed a handful of times. The V and J genes are TRBV11-2 and TRBJ2-5; possible D gene TRBD2, 6 bases. V was pared by 5 bases and J by 5 bases, with 15 bases between. CDR1 and CDR2 (germline): SGHAT, FQNNGV. CDR3 length: 14 residues. CDR3 region: CASSAGPSSETQYF. The DNA of the CDR3 is TGTGCCAGCAGCGCGGGGCCTTCCTCCGAGACCCAGTACTTC.

For this clonotype: A much more abundant neighbour one base away suggests this may be a read error. This chain joins TRBV11-2 and TRBJ2-1; 10 bases align to TRBD2. V lost 2 bases, J lost 7 bases, and 11 bases stayed unmatched. The CDR3 consists of 17 residues. The germline CDR1 and CDR2 sequences are SGHAT and FQNNGV. DNA for the CDR3: TGTGCCAGCAGCTTAATCCTCGGGACTAGCGTCCCAAATGAGCAGTTCTTC. This codes for CASSLILGTSVPNEQFF.

There are a few counts of this clonotype. The chain combines TRBV12-3 or TRBV12-4 with TRBJ1-1; 7 bases match TRBD1. Trimming cost V 4 bases and J 4 bases; bases outside gene matches: 3. This CDR3 is 13 amino acids long. The DNA of the CDR3 is TGTGCCAGCAGTTCTTACAGGGGCACTGAAGCTTTCTTT. It specifies CASSSYRGTEAFF.

The chain has TRBV12-3 or TRBV12-4 and TRBJ1-1; 7 nucleotides align to TRBD1. Trimming cost V 7 bases and J 8 bases; bases outside gene matches: 13. This CDR3 has 14 residues. CDR3 in amino acids: CASTLQGRAAEAFF. The CDR3 DNA reads TGTGCCAGCACCCTACAGGGGCGGGCGGCAGAAGCTTTCTTT.

This clonotype has a count of ten or more. This chain uses TRBV6-6 with TRBJ2-7; D is perhaps TRBD1 or TRBD2 (6 bases each). CDR3 length: 20 amino acids. V gave up 1 base and J gave up 5 bases, with 30 bases separating them. CDR1 and CDR2 from the germline V gene are MNHNY and SVGAGI (reference sequence). In nucleotides, the CDR3 is TGTGCCAGCAGTTACTTCCTATCCGGAGGGGGGTGGCGAAGGGCCAACGAGCAGTACTTC. Amino acid sequence: CASSYFLSGGGWRRANEQYF.

This clonotype has at least ten counts. The J gene is TRBJ2-5, the V gene TRBV6-1; D possibly matches TRBD1 or TRBD2 (5 bases each). Trimming stripped 6 bases from V and 5 bases from J, with 16 bases between. CDR3 length: 14 amino acids. Germline V gene sequence: CDR1 MNHNS, CDR2 SASEGT. CDR3 DNA sequence: TGTGCCAGCAGCAGGGCATCGACGGGGGAGACCCAGTACTTC. Protein product: CASSRASTGETQYF.

This clonotype was detected only a few times. The genes are TRBV5-5 and TRBJ2-1; maybe TRBD2 (6 bases). V lost 6 bases to trimming and J lost 4 bases, with 14 bases between them. The CDR3 runs 14 residues. Germline loops: CDR1 SGHKS, CDR2 YYEKEE (reference sequence). The CDR3 loop is CASIPGANYNEQFF. CDR3 DNA: TGTGCCAGCATACCGGGAGCTAATTACAATGAGCAGTTCTTC.